The rows below give T cell receptor beta chains drawn from one sample of a study of OX40 agonist ivuxolimab in advanced cancers. Profiling relied on immunoSEQ multiplex PCR, and the TCRdb table lists in-frame clones only, not all of them. The table has about 42,000 clones, 75% to 90% seen once. Sequenced material: CD4+ or CD8+ T cells sorted from blood, taken in a trial of the OX40 agonist ivuxolimab. All receptors derive from an adult with an advanced solid tumor such as melanoma, head and neck, liver or kidney cancer. Each CDR3 is given with its conserved first and last residue. Each record gives: clone size, V gene, CDR3 protein. Size is stated for part of the rows, as once, few or many counts, or as a class when the clone is expanded.

size: .; V: TRBV14; CDR3: CASSRSRTGGGYTF
size: once; V: TRBV7-8; CDR3: CASSSDRGLGAFF
size: .; V: TRBV18; CDR3: CASSPLAGGPGSYNEQFF
size: .; V: TRBV2; CDR3: CASGTQGANEKLFF
size: .; V: TRBV5-4; CDR3: CASSLGTSGYTDTQYF
size: .; V: TRBV5-4; CDR3: CASSLDRGTDTQYF
size: .; V: TRBV27; CDR3: CASRRGQGSDGYTF
size: .; V: TRBV28; CDR3: CASSADRVEQYF
size: .; V: TRBV9; CDR3: CASSVGFSGYNEQFF
size: .; V: TRBV2; CDR3: CASSALENQPQHF
size: .; V: TRBV5-4; CDR3: CASSQKRTSYNEQFF
size: .; V: TRBV7-2; CDR3: CASSLEGGPLNTEAFF
size: .; V: TRBV10-3; CDR3: CAISDSRGTYEQYF
size: .; V: TRBV28; CDR3: CASSLGGIQETQYF
size: .; V: TRBV29-1; CDR3: CSVHAGQGYGTQYF
size: once; V: TRBV28; CDR3: CASRPGGAARFSGNTIYF
size: .; V: TRBV5-1; CDR3: CASSPGLAGVGTGELFF
size: .; V: TRBV29-1; CDR3: CSARDRRDYGYTF
size: .; V: TRBV6-1; CDR3: CASGRTGGYEQYF
size: .; V: TRBV12-5; CDR3: CASGLEEGQPQHF
size: .; V: TRBV5-4; CDR3: CASSFGQGRETQYF
size: .; V: TRBV29-1; CDR3: CSAQGVTYNEQFF
size: .; V: TRBV19; CDR3: CASSTMTGANQPQHF
size: once; V: TRBV30; CDR3: CAWSYRGNGYTF
size: .; V: TRBV18; CDR3: CASSRGPNEQFF
size: .; V: TRBV6-5; CDR3: CASRPPGQGSYEQYF
size: once; V: TRBV6-1; CDR3: CASSEASDTGELFF
size: .; V: TRBV18; CDR3: CASSPARGPDYGYTF